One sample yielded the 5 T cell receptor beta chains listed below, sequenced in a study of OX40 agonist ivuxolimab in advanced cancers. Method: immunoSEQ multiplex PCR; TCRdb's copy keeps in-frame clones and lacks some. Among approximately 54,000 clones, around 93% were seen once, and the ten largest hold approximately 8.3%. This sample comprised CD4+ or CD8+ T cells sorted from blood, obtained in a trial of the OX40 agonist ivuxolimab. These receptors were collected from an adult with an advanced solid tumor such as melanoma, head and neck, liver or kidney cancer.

This CDR3 reads CASSLPLTDRLYGYTF. The CDR3 region has the DNA TGTGCCAGCAGCCTCCCCTTGACGGACAGGCTCTATGGCTACACCTTC. The V and J genes are TRBV7-2 and TRBJ1-2, with TRBD1 identical over 7 bases. Per germline, CDR1 SGHTA and CDR2 FQGNSA. The CDR3 loop spans 16 amino acids. J lost 4 bases, V lost 5 bases, and 13 bases had no gene match. The whole variable domain, remainder taken from reference TRBV7-2 and TRBJ1-2, is GAGVSQSPSNKVTEKGKDVELRCDPISGHTALYWYRQSLGQGLEFLIYFQGNSAPDKSGLPSDRFSAERTGGSVSTLTIQRTQQEDSAVYLCASSLPLTDRLYGYTFGSGTRLTVV.

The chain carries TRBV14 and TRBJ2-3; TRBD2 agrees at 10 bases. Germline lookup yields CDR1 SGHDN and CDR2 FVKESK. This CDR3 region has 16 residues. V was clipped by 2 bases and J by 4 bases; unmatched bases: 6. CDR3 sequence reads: CASSQLSTSGADTQYF. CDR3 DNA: TGTGCCAGCAGCCAATTGAGTACTAGCGGGGCAGATACGCAGTATTTT.

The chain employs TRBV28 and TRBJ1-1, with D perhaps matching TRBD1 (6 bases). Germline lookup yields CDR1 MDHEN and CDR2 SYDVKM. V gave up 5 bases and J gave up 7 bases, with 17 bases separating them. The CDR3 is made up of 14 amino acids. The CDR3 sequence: CASSPRGGSGEAFF. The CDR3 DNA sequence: TGTGCCAGCAGTCCCAGAGGGGGTAGCGGTGAAGCTTTCTTT.

The CDR3 nucleotides read TGTGCCAGCAGCTTCCTAGACAGGGGGCAGGAGGCTGCTTTCTTT. It yields the protein CASSFLDRGQEAAFF. This chain connects TRBV7-8 to TRBJ1-1; 10 nucleotides line up with TRBD1. CDR3 length: 15 residues. J lost 11 bases, V lost 3 bases, and 12 bases had no gene match. Looked up from germline, CDR1 is SGHVS and CDR2 is FQNEAQ.

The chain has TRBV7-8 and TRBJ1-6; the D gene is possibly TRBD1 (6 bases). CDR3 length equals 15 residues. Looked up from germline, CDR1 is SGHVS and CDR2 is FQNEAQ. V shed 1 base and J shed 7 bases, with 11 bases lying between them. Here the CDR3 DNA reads TGTGCCAGCAGCTTAGATGGGGGGGCAAATTCACCCCTCCACTTT. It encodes CASSLDGGANSPLHF.